Below are 29 T cell receptor beta chains sequenced from a single sample in a study of glioma-infiltrating T cells. Amplification of TCR alpha and beta CDR3 regions from RNA used iRepertoire nested multiplex PCR. In TCRdb, the multiplex PCR reads were re-called with MiXCR into one record per CDR3 protein. Of about 410,000 distinct CDR3 sequences detected, 41% appear once; the ten largest clones hold about 12%. The sample taken for sequencing was glioma tissue, nonneoplastic brain tissue, or PBMCs (not recorded which). These TCRs come from a human donor with low-grade glioma or glioblastoma, undergoing nonglioma brain surgery, or in good health (not recorded which).

This clonotype was found many times. This sequence joins TRBV27 and TRBJ2-1; D gene unclear. The CDR3 totals 13 residues. The germline gives CDR1 MNHEY, CDR2 SMNVEV (reference sequence). The germline V and J ends were trimmed by 0 bases and 4 bases, with 4 bases remaining between them. CDR3 in amino acids: CASSLSVYNEQFF. The CDR3 DNA reads as TGTGCCAGCAGTTTATCCGTTTACAATGAGCAGTTCTTC.

The J gene is TRBJ2-7, the V gene TRBV27, with TRBD1 as a possible D gene (6 bases). Deletions cut 2 bases from V and 2 bases from J, with 16 bases between. The CDR3 is 16 residues long. The germline V gene encodes CDR1 MNHEY and CDR2 SMNVEV (reference sequence). The CDR3 protein is CASSLGDRTAPYEQYF. The CDR3 nucleotides read TGTGCCAGCAGTTTAGGAGACAGGACTGCGCCCTACGAGCAGTACTTC.

Notes on this clonotype: This may stem from a read error, because a much larger clone lies one nucleotide away. The chain joins TRBV27 to TRBJ1-4; tentatively, D is TRBD1 (5 bases). The CDR3 spans 16 residues. Germline V gene lookup returns CDR1 MNHEY and CDR2 SMNVEV (reference sequence). The CDR3 nucleotides are TGTGCCAGCAGTTTTGGGACGGACACAACTGATGAAAAACTGTTTTTT. It specifies CASSFGTDTTDEKLFF.

The chain employs TRBV6-1 and TRBJ2-7; 12 bases map to TRBD1. The CDR3 sequence is 19 residues long. Germline V gene data show CDR1 as MNHNS and CDR2 as SASEGT. Losses at the gene ends were 5 bases for V and 0 bases for J; bases not matched to a gene: 14. CDR3 sequence reads: CASSRGGTGGARGSYEQYF. The CDR3 nucleotides are TGTGCCAGCAGTCGGGGGGGGACAGGGGGCGCGAGGGGCTCCTACGAGCAGTACTTC.

V is TRBV7-2 and J is TRBJ2-3; TRBD2 might be the D (5 bases). From germline, CDR1 is SGHTA and CDR2 FQGNSA. This CDR3 region has 15 residues. Trimming cost V 1 base and J 0 bases, with 8 bases left between them. The DNA for the CDR3 is TGTGCCAGCAGCTTAGTGGGAGTCAGCACAGATACGCAGTATTTT. It encodes CASSLVGVSTDTQYF.

Turning to this clonotype: The conserved closing phenylalanine or tryptophan is absent in this CDR3, likely reflecting a read error. The chain couples TRBV6-1 to TRBJ2-3, with 7 bases matching TRBD2. V gave up 6 bases and J gave up 2 bases; unmatched junction bases: 11. CDR3 size: 16 residues. Germline lookup yields CDR1 MNHNS and CDR2 SASEGT. CDR3 sequence (DNA): TGTGCCAGCAGACGGTCTAGCGGTGATATCACAGATACGCAGTATTTG. As protein: CASRRSSGDITDTQYL.

This chain links TRBV25-1 with TRBJ2-2, with 9 bases aligning to TRBD2. The CDR3 sequence is 16 residues long. The germline V gene has CDR1 MGHDK and CDR2 SYGVNS. Trimming cost V 4 bases and J 7 bases; bases outside gene matches: 10. In DNA form, the CDR3 reads TGTGCCAGCAGTGGGGTAGCGGGAGCGCGGTTCGGGGAGCTGTTTTTT. Translated, it gives CASSGVAGARFGELFF.

This clonotype was found a few times. The V call is TRBV3-1, the J call TRBJ2-1; D remains unclear. The CDR3 consists of 15 residues. Deletions cut 0 bases from V and 3 bases from J, with 9 bases between. The germline gives CDR1 LGHDT, CDR2 YNNKEL (reference sequence). CDR3 loop: CASSQDQNGYNEQFF. The CDR3 DNA sequence: TGTGCCAGCAGCCAAGATCAAAACGGCTACAATGAGCAGTTCTTC.

The rearrangement uses TRBV24-1 and TRBJ2-1; 10 nucleotides agree with TRBD1. Germline CDR1 is KGHDR and CDR2 is SFDVKD. The CDR3 extends over 16 amino acids. J gave up 3 bases and V 5 bases, and 6 bases lay outside the gene matches. CDR3: CATSGGWTGGYNEQFF. CDR3 nucleotide sequence: TGTGCCACCAGTGGGGGATGGACAGGGGGCTACAATGAGCAGTTCTTC.

Comment on this clonotype: One base away lies a much larger clone, so this may be a sequencing read error. J is TRBJ2-7 and V is TRBV6-2 or TRBV6-3; a possible D gene is TRBD2 (5 bases). Germline V gene sequence: CDR1 MNHEY, CDR2 SVGEGT. This CDR3 spans 15 amino acids. The chain's CDR3 is CASSYSLGGSYGQYF. Written as DNA, the CDR3 is TGTGCCAGCAGTTACTCGTTGGGCGGGTCCTACGGGCAGTACTTC.

This clonotype has just a few counts. The J gene is TRBJ2-5, the V gene TRBV6-5; 12 bases line up with TRBD2. J was trimmed by 5 bases and V by 2 bases; bases with no gene match: 9. Germline V CDR1 and CDR2: MNHEY, SVGAGI. The CDR3 is 17 residues long. CDR3 coding DNA: TGTGCCAGCAGTTACCGAAAAAGACTAGCGGGAGTCGAGACCCAGTACTTC. It specifies CASSYRKRLAGVETQYF.

This clonotype has only a few counts. This sequence joins TRBV7-2 and TRBJ1-1, with 7 bases fitting TRBD1. Germline V gene data show CDR1 as SGHTA and CDR2 as FQGNSA. The trim removed 2 bases at V and 8 bases at J, leaving 5 bases unmatched. This CDR3 is built from 13 residues. For the CDR3, the DNA is TGTGCCAGCAGCTTAAGACAGGGACTGGAAGCTTTCTTT. Translation gives CASSLRQGLEAFF.

The rearrangement uses TRBV27 and TRBJ1-5; possible D gene TRBD1, 5 bases. Germline CDR1 MNHEY, CDR2 SMNVEV (reference sequence). CDR3 size: 15 residues. The V and J ends lost 6 bases and 0 bases respectively, with 12 bases between them. CDR3 in amino acids: CASSAGTGSNQPQHF. CDR3 in DNA: TGTGCCAGCAGCGCCGGGACGGGTAGCAATCAGCCCCAGCATTTT.

The chain links TRBV4-2 to TRBJ1-2; D might be TRBD1 (5 bases). The germline V and J ends were trimmed by 0 bases and 5 bases, with 16 bases remaining between them. The length of the CDR3 is 16 residues. Per the germline V gene, CDR1 is LGHNA and CDR2 is YNFKEQ. The CDR3 is CASSQDPQGSRYGYTF. The CDR3 coding sequence is TGTGCCAGCAGCCAAGATCCCCAGGGATCTAGGTATGGCTACACCTTC.

The table lists this clonotype with a few counts. The genes are TRBV7-3 and TRBJ2-3; TRBD1 agrees at 9 bases. The ends lost 4 bases at V and 0 bases at J; junction bases unmatched: 5. The CDR3 has 16 amino acids. Germline V gene sequence: CDR1 SGHTA, CDR2 FQGTGA. CDR3 sequence (DNA): TGTGCCAGCAGCTGGACAGGGGACCTGAGCACAGATACGCAGTATTTT. Protein: CASSWTGDLSTDTQYF.

This clonotype was counted a few times. This chain connects TRBV19 to TRBJ1-2; TRBD1 aligns across 7 bases. The CDR3 loop spans 12 amino acids. V lost 9 bases to trimming and J lost 10 bases; unmatched junction nucleotides: 11. CDR1 and CDR2 (germline): LNHDA, SQIVND (reference sequence). CDR3 DNA: TGTGCCAGCCGCTGGGACAGCAGAGACTACACCTTC. The encoded protein is CASRWDSRDYTF.

This clonotype turned up a few times. V usage is TRBV20-1 and J usage is TRBJ2-1; no firm D call. CDR1 and CDR2 from the germline V gene are DFQATT and SNEGSKA (reference sequence). The CDR3 covers 15 residues. V dropped 0 bases and J dropped 0 bases, with 9 bases sitting between them. The CDR3 protein is CSARDRRNSYNEQFF. The CDR3 coding sequence is TGCAGTGCTAGAGATCGGCGAAACTCCTACAATGAGCAGTTCTTC.

In this sample, this clonotype turned up a few times. The V and J genes are TRBV6-2 or TRBV6-3 and TRBJ2-5; TRBD1 is a possible D gene (5 bases). Trimming cost V 6 bases and J 5 bases, with 19 bases left between them. The CDR3 consists of 15 residues. Germline V gene sequence: CDR1 MNHEY, CDR2 SVGEGT. The CDR3 spells CASSGHDSRGETQYF. CDR3 nucleotides: TGTGCCAGCAGCGGACATGACAGCCGCGGTGAGACCCAGTACTTC.

This clonotype was seen a handful of times. V and J are TRBV4-3 and TRBJ2-1; a possible D gene is TRBD2 (6 bases). The V end lost 4 bases, the J end lost 9 bases, and 13 bases lay between the germline ends. CDR1 is LGHNA and CDR2 is YSLEER in the germline V gene. CDR3 length: 13 amino acids. For the CDR3, the DNA is TGCGCCAGCAGCCCGGGGACTCGGGGTGAGCAGTTCTTC. Its protein is CASSPGTRGEQFF.

With respect to this clonotype: A clone one base away is much larger, so this may be a read error. The chain employs TRBV6-1 and TRBJ2-3; D is ambiguous. V was cut by 5 bases and J by 6 bases, with 18 bases left in between. The CDR3 is 15 residues long. Germline CDR1 MNHNS, CDR2 SASEGT. In nucleotides, the CDR3 is TGTGCCAGCAGTCCTTGGGGTGGCTTCGCGGATACGCAGTATTTT. This translates into CASSPWGGFADTQYF.

This clonotype turned up a few times. The chain carries TRBV12-3 or TRBV12-4 and TRBJ1-5; a weak D match, TRBD1 (6 bases). V gave up 6 bases and J gave up 2 bases, with 11 bases separating them. This CDR3 has 14 amino acids. CDR3 bases: TGTGCCAGCAGGGCCCACAGGGGCAATCAGCCCCAGCATTTT. It codes for CASRAHRGNQPQHF.

This clonotype was detected once. A much larger clone sits a single nucleotide away, making a read error possible. The chain employs TRBV15 and TRBJ1-2; D not resolved. Germline-derived CDR1 and CDR2 are LNHNV and YYDKDF (reference sequence). The CDR3 runs 13 residues. This CDR3 is CATNRVTSYGYTF. The CDR3, as DNA: TGTGCCACCAACAGAGTTACCAGCTATGGCTACACCTTC.

The rearrangement uses TRBV7-3 and TRBJ2-1, with 9 bases aligning to TRBD1. From germline, CDR1 is SGHTA and CDR2 FQGTGA. The CDR3 spans 14 residues. V shed 3 bases, J shed 8 bases, and the junction held 5 bases outside the gene matches. The CDR3 DNA is TGTGCCAGCAGCTTTGGGACAGGGTTCTATGAGCAGTTCTTC. It translates to CASSFGTGFYEQFF.

As concerns this clonotype: A much bigger clone sits one base away, suggesting this may be a read error. V gene TRBV6-6 combines with J gene TRBJ2-7; 7 bases map to TRBD2. After removal of 1 base from V and 2 bases from J, the junction contained 2 bases not matched to a gene. Germline V lookup: CDR1 MNHNY, CDR2 SVGAGI (reference sequence). The CDR3 spans 14 residues. In nucleotides, the CDR3 is TGTGCCAGCAGTTACTTCGGGACTACCTACGAGCAGTACTTC. This gives the protein CASSYFGTTYEQYF.

The V call is TRBV20-1, the J call TRBJ2-1; maybe TRBD2 (5 bases). The CDR3 is 15 amino acids. Germline values: CDR1 DFQATT, CDR2 SNEGSKA (reference sequence). CDR3 coding DNA: TGCAGACTCGAAGAGCGGCCCGACTCCTACAATGAGCAGTTCTTC. It yields the protein CRLEERPDSYNEQFF.

This chain connects TRBV27 to TRBJ2-7; D may be TRBD1 or TRBD2 (5 bases each). This CDR3 is built from 15 residues. Trimming shortened V by 4 bases and J by 0 bases, and 13 bases separated the two germline ends. Germline V gives CDR1 MNHEY, CDR2 SMNVEV (reference sequence). The CDR3 nucleotides read TGTGCCAGCAGTTCCCGGGACGGAGTCTCCTACGAGCAGTACTTC. As protein: CASSSRDGVSYEQYF.

This clonotype was seen ten or more times. The chain recombines TRBV27 with TRBJ1-2; D uncertain. The V end was cut by 2 bases, the J end by 1 base, with 5 bases between. The CDR3 consists of 13 residues. The germline V gene has CDR1 MNHEY and CDR2 SMNVEV (reference sequence). The CDR3 sequence is CASSLNSNYGYTF. In DNA, the CDR3 is TGTGCCAGCAGTTTAAACAGTAACTATGGCTACACCTTC.

This sequence joins TRBV5-1 and TRBJ2-7; TRBD1 matches 9 bases. CDR1 and CDR2 from the germline V gene are SGHRS and YFSETQ. The J segment lost 6 bases and the V segment lost 4 bases, leaving 8 bases of the junction unmatched. The CDR3 totals 14 residues. CDR3 coding DNA: TGCGCCAGCAGCGGGAGGACAGGGGACAGCGAGCAGTACTTC. This translates into CASSGRTGDSEQYF.

This clonotype was counted a few times. The CDR3 region is CSASNSAVQPQHF. In DNA, the CDR3 is TGCAGTGCTAGTAATTCGGCCGTCCAGCCCCAGCATTTT. The J gene is TRBJ1-5, the V gene TRBV20-1; D remains unclear. V lost 3 bases to trimming and J lost 7 bases, with 13 bases between them. This CDR3 comprises 13 residues. Germline assignment: CDR1 DFQATT and CDR2 SNEGSKA (reference sequence).